A single T cell receptor beta chain is shown here with its context. This CDR3 comprises 15 residues. The germline CDR1 and CDR2 sequences are MNHNY and SVGAGI (reference sequence). V lost 6 bases and J 5 bases, leaving 17 bases between the germline ends. The sample originates from a study of T cells after somatic rescue of genetic block. This table comes from immunoSEQ multiplex PCR, and its TCRdb copy is limited to in-frame clones, with some not included. Here the sample spans tens of thousands of clones, approximately 90% being singletons. The sample consisted of peripheral blood mononuclear cells (PBMCs). This chain connects TRBV6-6 to TRBJ2-1, with a tentative D call TRBD2 (7 bases). This receptor was taken from a woman aged 18-35 years. CDR3 sequence (DNA): TGTGCCAGCAGCCCAGCCCGGGGGGCCAACAATGAGCAGTTCTTC. Its translation is CASSPARGANNEQFF.